Listed here is a single T cell receptor (beta chain). Its antigen is as yet unknown. These data originate in a study of T cells in Graves' hyperthyroidism and ophthalmopathy. Study-level points and caveats: Ophthalmopathy was model-predicted a median roughly six months pre-onset. Clonotypes that were expanded in thyroid above 0.001 mostly appeared in blood too.

Newly diagnosed patients aged 18 to 65 had hyperthyroidism of under 2 months' duration. RNA transcripts provided the source from which TCR beta CDR3 regions were amplified. HTBI primers were used for first-round RT-PCR of the TCR CDR3. TCRdb called the multiplex PCR reads again in MiXCR, with one record for every CDR3 protein. The table includes hundreds of thousands of distinct CDR3 sequences, less than 20% detected once. The V gene end was trimmed by 4 bases and the J gene end by 8 bases; junction bases not matched to a gene: 13. CDR3 length equals 16 residues. Germline V gives CDR1 LGHNA, CDR2 YNFKEQ.

The sample was blood. The receptor was derived from a woman between 18 and 29 years old with Graves' hyperthyroidism. The gene calls are TRBV4-2 and TRBJ2-1; TRBD2 aligns across 8 bases. The CDR3 loop reads CASSPAPGSGSDEQFF. CDR3 nucleotide sequence: TGTGCCAGCAGCCCCGCCCCGGGGAGCGGGAGTGATGAGCAGTTCTTC.